This TCR beta chain was documented in a study of T cell repertoires in cytomegalovirus infection. Study overall: It was the public TCR beta signatures that indicated both CMV infection and matching HLA type. Whole-study findings and limits: The ex vivo response was dominated by HLA-C-restricted CMV-specific TCR beta clonotypes. Pooled public TCR beta family frequency picked out CMV carriers with the relevant HLA.

This clonotype came up many times. The antigen remains undetermined. MiXCR, applied by TCRdb to the reads, yields one record per CDR3 protein. The data hold about 530,000 distinct CDR3 sequences, with about 26% observed a single time. Germline CDR1 reads SGHVS; CDR2 reads FNYEAQ. V dropped 8 bases and J dropped 4 bases, with 23 bases sitting between them. This CDR3 comprises 16 residues. The sequence derives from a human donor in good health (CMV status not recorded). Some clones in this sample may be carry-over from other donors' samples. The rearrangement joins TRBV7-6 to TRBJ1-1, with a tentative D call TRBD1 (6 bases). Input material: PBMCs. CDR3 region: CASSTMGGGPGTEAFF. CDR3 sequence (DNA): TGTGCCAGCTCCACCATGGGGGGGGGCCCAGGCACTGAAGCTTTCTTT.